This entry describes one T cell receptor (beta chain). The antigen remains undetermined. Germline DNA was also extracted, with blood RNA taken from unsorted whole blood. The data stem from a study of tumor-infiltrating lymphocytes in primary liver carcinoma. Study-level information: Patients had primary liver carcinoma treated by surgical resection. Patients included men and women of 30 to 69 years.

Study-level results: The overlap of tumor-adjacent and tumor-blood pairs was smaller than that of tumor region pairs.

This CDR3 region has 11 residues. The germline CDR1 and CDR2 sequences are SGHDN and FVKESK. With 1 base removed from V and 6 bases from J, the gap between germline ends came to 4 bases. With approximately 470 ng total RNA as template and a constant-region primer, TCR beta cDNA was made. Slightly modified ARM-PCR, run as three nested multiplex PCR rounds, produced the TCR beta libraries. For 10 cycles apiece, the opening two PCR rounds ran with TRBV1-TRBV30 forward primers and a C-beta reverse primer. A single record per CDR3 protein comes from TCRdb applying MiXCR to the multiplex PCR reads. The table has 180,000 or so distinct CDR3 sequences, over 45% seen once.

This sequence was found in a middle-aged man with primary liver carcinoma and hepatitis B virus infection. This rearrangement joins TRBV14 to TRBJ2-7, with D hard to call. Sequenced material: peripheral blood. The CDR3 DNA reads TGTGCCAGCAGCCAAGGAACCGAGCAGTACTTC. This translates into CASSQGTEQYF.